This note documents a single TCR beta chain sequence. Generated by immunoSEQ multiplex PCR, the TCRdb table keeps only in-frame clones and is missing some. The sample consists of 130,000 or so clones, 85% to 95% of them appearing once. The record originates from a study of control samples from healthy donors and cancer patients. V was pared by 2 bases and J by 9 bases, with 15 bases of the junction left unmatched. The CDR3 contains 17 residues. Germline CDR1 SGHRS, CDR2 YFSETQ. This clonotype was obtained from a man in his forties in good health. The rearrangement uses TRBV5-1 and TRBJ2-4, with 9 bases that match TRBD1. The material sequenced was blood. This CDR3 is CASSFYPLQGASVIQYF. The CDR3 bases are TGCGCCAGCAGCTTTTACCCGTTACAGGGGGCATCGGTCATTCAGTACTTC.